This TCR beta chain came from a study of cytomegalovirus exposure and HLA in healthy donors. Findings of the study overall: Trimming of TCR beta V- and J-genes showed a link, identified in a later analysis, to a missense DCLRE1C variant. Information on immune exposure was restricted to one variable (CMV serostatus).

Per germline, CDR1 MGHRA and CDR2 YSYEKL. V shed 4 bases and J 6 bases; nucleotides not matched to a gene: 9. The CDR3 extends over 16 amino acids. For this clone: Its specificity is unknown.

Primers: 60 Vbeta forward and 13 Jbeta reverse. Sequencing was performed with immunoSEQ multiplex PCR; in TCRdb, only in-frame clones are kept and a portion is missing. The table shows some 120,000 clones, with 79% occurring only once. The sequenced sample consisted of PBMCs. The receptor's source is a man aged 18-30 years in good health and CMV-seronegative. The chain has TRBV4-1 and TRBJ2-3; 11 bases align to TRBD2. CDR3 residues: CASSPAPTSGTDTQYF. Here the CDR3 DNA reads TGCGCCAGCAGCCCCGCCCCGACTAGCGGGACCGATACGCAGTATTTT.